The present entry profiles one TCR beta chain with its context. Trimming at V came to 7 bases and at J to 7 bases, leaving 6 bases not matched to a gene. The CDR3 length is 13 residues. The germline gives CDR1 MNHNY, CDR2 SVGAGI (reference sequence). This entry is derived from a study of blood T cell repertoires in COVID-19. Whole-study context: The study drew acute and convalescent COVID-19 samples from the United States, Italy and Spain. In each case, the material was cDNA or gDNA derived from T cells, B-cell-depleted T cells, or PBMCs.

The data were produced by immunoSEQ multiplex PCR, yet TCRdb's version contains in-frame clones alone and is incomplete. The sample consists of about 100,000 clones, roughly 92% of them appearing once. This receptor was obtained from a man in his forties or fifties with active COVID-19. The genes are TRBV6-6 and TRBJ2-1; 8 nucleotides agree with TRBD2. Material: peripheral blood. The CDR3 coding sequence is TGTGCCAGCACCCCGGGAGGGTGGAATGAGCAGTTCTTC. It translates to CASTPGGWNEQFF.